The clone carrying this TCR beta chain was recorded at least ten times. Its matching antigen is unknown. The sample belongs to a study of early T cells in non-severe SARS-CoV-2 infection. For the study at large: The chains were unpaired, and the sequenced material was bulk RNA from unsorted whole blood.

General observations from the study: Matching results from VDJdb favored anti-spike CD8 responses, leaving private and CD4 specificities undetected.

The germline V gene encodes CDR1 SNHLY and CDR2 FYNNEI. The CDR3 spans 14 residues. Trimming cost V 8 bases and J 0 bases; bases outside gene matches: 3. Individual cDNA molecules each received unique molecular identifiers attached to them. TCRdb re-analysed the 5' RACE reads in MiXCR, keeping a single row per CDR3 protein. Found here are about 110,000 distinct CDR3 sequences, 9% to 14% of them singletons; the top ten hold around 3.1%. The chain combines TRBV2 with TRBJ2-3; 9 bases are a match to TRBD1. The source of this sequence is an adult who was a healthcare worker with PCR-confirmed SARS-CoV-2 infection or an uninfected control (not recorded which). Input material: whole blood. The CDR3 sequence is CASGGTGSTDTQYF. The CDR3 region has the DNA TGTGCCAGCGGAGGGACAGGGAGCACAGATACGCAGTATTTT.